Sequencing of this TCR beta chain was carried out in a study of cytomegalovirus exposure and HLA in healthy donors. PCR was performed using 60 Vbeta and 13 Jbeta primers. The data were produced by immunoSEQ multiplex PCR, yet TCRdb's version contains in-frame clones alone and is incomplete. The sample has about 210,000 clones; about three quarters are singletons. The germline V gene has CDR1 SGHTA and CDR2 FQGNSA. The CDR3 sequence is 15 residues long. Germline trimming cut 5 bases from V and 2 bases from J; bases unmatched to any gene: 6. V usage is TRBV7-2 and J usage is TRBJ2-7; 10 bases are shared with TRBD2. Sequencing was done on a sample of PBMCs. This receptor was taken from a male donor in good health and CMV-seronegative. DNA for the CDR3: TGTGCCAGCAGCCCCCAGCGGGGGGGGACCTACGAGCAGTACTTC. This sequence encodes CASSPQRGGTYEQYF.